The 30 T cell receptor beta chains presented below share a single source sample, sequenced in a study of sequential checkpoint blockade in melanoma (dated by TCRdb to between 2018 and 2021). Libraries were constructed by the immunoSEQ multiplex PCR assay. Here the immuneACCESS table is served through TCRdb, limited to in-frame sequences with V and J called. Missing clones are a known gap in these copies; in checked studies unresolved V genes cover under half, and the rest lacks a known reason. This sample has more than 3,000 clones in its table, and roughly 24% of those were observed once. Around 10% of the sample goes to the ten largest clones. The sample's treatment or condition label, in plain terms: randomized to nivolumab then ipilimumab (arm A) or the reverse (arm B). The starting material was tumor tissue (inferred from file names), obtained from a patient given nivolumab and ipilimumab in sequence. The receptors stem from a human donor with melanoma.

This sequence joins TRBV6-8 and TRBJ2-3; possible D gene TRBD1, 5 bases. V was pared by 7 bases and J by 0 bases, with 11 bases between. The CDR3 totals 14 residues. Germline lookup yields CDR1 MNHGY and CDR2 SAAAGT. In DNA, the CDR3 is TGTGCCAGCAAGGAACAGGCTAGCACAGATACGCAGTATTTT. It is translated as CASKEQASTDTQYF.

The rearrangement uses TRBV19 and TRBJ2-1, with 8 bases aligning to TRBD1. The ends lost 5 bases at V and 4 bases at J; junction bases unmatched: 4. This CDR3 is 14 amino acids long. Germline-derived CDR1 and CDR2 are LNHDA and SQIVND (reference sequence). This chain's CDR3 is CASSGGQAYNEQFF. For the CDR3, the DNA is TGTGCCAGTAGTGGGGGACAGGCATACAATGAGCAGTTCTTC.

This clone was recorded a few times. The rearrangement links TRBV28 to TRBJ1-1; no firm D call. Germline CDR1 MDHEN, CDR2 SYDVKM. This CDR3 has 13 amino acids. V lost 3 bases to trimming and J lost 1 base, with 6 bases between them. The CDR3 region is CASSLARNTEAFF. CDR3 nucleotide sequence: TGTGCCAGCAGTTTGGCCAGGAACACTGAAGCTTTCTTT.

The chain joins TRBV11-3 to TRBJ1-6; weak D call: TRBD1 (5 bases). V was shortened by 0 bases and J by 7 bases, with 16 bases between the two germline ends. Looked up from germline, CDR1 is SGHNT and CDR2 is YENEEA. There are 17 residues in the CDR3. The CDR3 coding sequence is TGTGCCAGCAGCTTAGATTTACCGGGACTCGGGAATTCACCCCTCCACTTT. Translated, it gives CASSLDLPGLGNSPLHF.

In this sample, this clone turned up many times. The chain is built from TRBV11-3 and TRBJ2-7; TRBD2 matches at 11 bases. The CDR3 sequence is 16 residues long. Germline V CDR1 and CDR2: SGHNT, YENEEA. Trimming at V came to 5 bases and at J to 3 bases, leaving 9 bases not matched to a gene. CDR3 DNA sequence: TGTGCCAGCAGCATCCTGACTAGCGGGGATTTCTACGAGCAGTACTTC. This codes for CASSILTSGDFYEQYF.

The rearrangement joins TRBV11-3 to TRBJ1-2; D unresolved. The CDR3 runs to 14 residues. V lost 1 base to trimming and J lost 2 bases, with 8 bases between them. The germline gives CDR1 SGHNT, CDR2 YENEEA. CDR3 in DNA: TGTGCCAGCAGCTTAGGTCGTCAAAACTATGGCTACACCTTC. Its protein is CASSLGRQNYGYTF.

Relative to its sample, this clone is medium-sized. The J gene is TRBJ1-2, the V gene TRBV6-8; 7 bases line up with TRBD1. The CDR3 is 15 residues long. The junction had 8 bases not matched to a gene; V was cut back by 3 bases and J by 4 bases. Germline loops: CDR1 MNHGY, CDR2 SAAAGT. Here the CDR3 reads CASSYGATGTYGYTF. As DNA, the CDR3 is TGTGCCAGCAGTTATGGGGCGACAGGGACCTATGGCTACACCTTC.

This clone was detected ten times or more. This rearrangement joins TRBV11-3 to TRBJ2-3; D unresolved. This CDR3 spans 18 amino acids. Trimming cost V 2 bases and J 0 bases, with 18 bases left between them. CDR1 SGHNT and CDR2 YENEEA come from the germline V gene. CDR3 sequence reads: CASSLLLVFTASTDTQYF. CDR3 DNA sequence: TGTGCCAGCAGCTTACTGTTGGTGTTCACCGCTAGCACAGATACGCAGTATTTT. The full variable domain, with the rest looked up from reference TRBV11-3 and TRBJ2-3, is EAGVVQSPRYKIIEKKQPVAFWCNPISGHNTLYWYLQNLGQGPELLIRYENEEAVDDSQLPKDRFSAERLKGVDSTLKIQPAELGDSAVYLCASSLLLVFTASTDTQYFGPGTRLTVL.

The rearrangement uses TRBV6-8 and TRBJ2-2; D uncertain. Germline values: CDR1 MNHGY, CDR2 SAAAGT. Trimming shortened V by 5 bases and J by 3 bases, and 10 bases separated the two germline ends. The CDR3 is made up of 14 amino acids. CDR3 region: CASSDGPDTGELFF. CDR3 bases: TGTGCCAGCAGTGATGGGCCAGACACCGGGGAGCTGTTTTTT.

By sample fraction, this clone is medium-sized. The chain is built from TRBV9 and TRBJ2-3, with D maybe TRBD2 (6 bases). The germline V and J ends were trimmed by 3 bases and 4 bases, with 12 bases remaining between them. Germline CDR1 reads SGDLS; CDR2 reads YYNGEE. CDR3 size: 14 residues. CDR3 in amino acids: CASSARLVSDTQYF. CDR3 nucleotides: TGTGCCAGCAGCGCGCGACTAGTTTCAGATACGCAGTATTTT.

This clone was seen ten or more times. In DNA form, the CDR3 reads TGTGCCAGCAGTCTCCGGGACGGAGGGCAGCCCCAGCATTTT. Amino acid sequence: CASSLRDGGQPQHF. This rearrangement joins TRBV11-3 to TRBJ1-5; the D gene is possibly TRBD1 (5 bases). V was cut by 6 bases and J by 7 bases, with 16 bases left in between. The CDR3 consists of 14 residues. Germline V CDR1 and CDR2: SGHNT, YENEEA.

This clone was counted only a few times. CDR3 nucleotide sequence: TGTGCCAGCCGGGGTTATGGGGCAGAAAAAACCTACGAGCAGTACTTC. Translating gives CASRGYGAEKTYEQYF. This chain connects TRBV6-8 to TRBJ2-7, with D perhaps being TRBD1 or TRBD2 (5 bases each). The CDR3 consists of 16 residues. Germline CDR1 is MNHGY and CDR2 is SAAAGT. Between the trimmed V and J ends, which lost 8 bases and 2 bases, there was a span of 22 bases.

This clone was observed many times. V is TRBV11-3 and J is TRBJ2-3, with D unresolved. Germline V gene sequence: CDR1 SGHNT, CDR2 YENEEA. This CDR3 region has 15 residues. V shed 3 bases and J shed 2 bases, with 12 bases lying between them. CDR3 sequence (DNA): TGTGCCAGCAGCTTGGTAAAAGCCCACACAGATACGCAGTATTTT. This sequence encodes CASSLVKAHTDTQYF.

In this sample, this clone turned up a few times. CDR3 nucleotide sequence: TGTGCCAGCAACGACCGGCAGGGCAATCAGCCCCAGCATTTT. Residues: CASNDRQGNQPQHF. This chain links TRBV6-8 with TRBJ1-5, with D uncertain. In germline, CDR1 is MNHGY, CDR2 SAAAGT. The CDR3 is made up of 14 amino acids. The V and J ends lost 7 bases and 2 bases respectively, with 12 bases between them.

The CDR3, as DNA: TGTGCCAGCAGCCCGCGGTCAGGGGGCTGGGGCACAGATACGCAGTATTTT. This gives the protein CASSPRSGGWGTDTQYF. The rearrangement uses TRBV9 and TRBJ2-3, with TRBD1 identical over 8 bases. With V trimmed by 4 bases and J by 1 base, 11 bases remained unmatched. Germline V gene data show CDR1 as SGDLS and CDR2 as YYNGEE. The CDR3 has 17 residues.

This clone is judged medium-sized. J is TRBJ2-5 and V is TRBV6-7; D gene uncertain. TRBV6-7 is flagged as an ORF with uncertain function. With 2 bases removed from V and 14 bases from J, the gap between germline ends came to 12 bases. The CDR3 extends over 11 amino acids. The CDR3 nucleotides read TGTGCCAGCAGTTACGCAGGTTATCGATACTTC. Amino acids: CASSYAGYRYF.

The J gene is TRBJ2-4, the V gene TRBV10-3, with 7 bases aligning to TRBD1. With 2 bases clipped from V and 6 bases from J, the junction kept 7 bases outside the gene matches. CDR3 length equals 15 residues. CDR1 and CDR2 (germline): ENHRY, SYGVKD. Here the CDR3 DNA reads TGTGCCATCAGTGAGGCGAGGGGGCGCGGAAACATTCAGTACTTC. As protein: CAISEARGRGNIQYF.

Comment on this clone: Other DNA sequences of this sample code for an identical CDR3. The chain combines TRBV9 with TRBJ1-1, with D unclear. Germline CDR1 is SGDLS and CDR2 is YYNGEE. V dropped 0 bases and J dropped 5 bases, with 8 bases sitting between them. The CDR3 spans 13 residues. CDR3 in amino acids: CASSVGVGTEAFF. CDR3 sequence (DNA): TGTGCCAGCAGCGTAGGAGTGGGAACTGAAGCTTTCTTT. Drawing the rest from reference TRBV9 and TRBJ1-1, the complete variable domain is DSGVTQTPKHLITATGQRVTLRCSPRSGDLSVYWYQQSLDQGLQFLIQYYNGEERAKGNILERFSAQQFPDLHSELNLSSLELGDSALYFCASSVGVGTEAFFGQGTRLTVV.

This clone was counted at least ten times. CDR3 nucleotides: TGTGCCAGCAGCTTAGTCAGGGAAGCTGAAGCTTTCTTT. This codes for CASSLVREAEAFF. The genes are TRBV7-1 and TRBJ1-1; weak D call: TRBD1 (5 bases). TRBV7-1 is sorted into the ORF group, with uncertain function. The ends were cut back, 4 bases at V and 6 bases at J, with 12 bases in the middle. The CDR3 runs 13 residues.

This clone was recorded at least ten times. The chain joins TRBV11-3 to TRBJ2-5, with 9 bases that match TRBD2. Per the germline V gene, CDR1 is SGHNT and CDR2 is YENEEA. V gave up 5 bases and J gave up 5 bases; unmatched junction bases: 12. CDR3 length: 16 residues. In DNA, the CDR3 is TGTGCCAGCAGCCCTCCCGGCGGGGGGGCAGTGGAGACCCAGTACTTC. Amino acids: CASSPPGGGAVETQYF. Full variable domain (remainder filled in from reference TRBV11-3 and TRBJ2-5): EAGVVQSPRYKIIEKKQPVAFWCNPISGHNTLYWYLQNLGQGPELLIRYENEEAVDDSQLPKDRFSAERLKGVDSTLKIQPAELGDSAVYLCASSPPGGGAVETQYFGPGTRLLVL.

Sample share makes this clone medium-sized. This rearrangement joins TRBV6-7 to TRBJ1-2; D unclear. TRBV6-7 is placed among ORFs of uncertain function. V was trimmed by 7 bases and J by 5 bases, leaving 8 bases between them. The CDR3 totals 11 residues. Here the CDR3 reads CASIHEYGYTF. The CDR3 DNA follows: TGTGCCAGCATCCACGAATATGGCTACACCTTC.

This clone appeared many times. This chain links TRBV11-3 with TRBJ1-6, with unresolved D. Germline CDR1 and CDR2: SGHNT and YENEEA. V was shortened by 5 bases and J by 4 bases, with 12 bases between the two germline ends. This CDR3 is 15 amino acids long. The CDR3, as DNA: TGTGCCAGCAGCCCTAACGGAAGGTATAATTCACCCCTCCACTTT. Translated: CASSPNGRYNSPLHF.

This clone was seen at least ten times. J is TRBJ2-6 and V is TRBV11-3; D gene ambiguous. V lost 4 bases and J lost 4, with 14 bases in between. CDR1 is SGHNT, CDR2 YENEEA, per germline. This CDR3 is 16 amino acids long. The CDR3 bases are TGTGCCAGCAGCTCTATCCCCTTGGCCGGGGCCAACGTCCTGACTTTC. Its protein product is CASSSIPLAGANVLTF. The full variable domain, its missing parts supplied by reference TRBV11-3 and TRBJ2-6, is EAGVVQSPRYKIIEKKQPVAFWCNPISGHNTLYWYLQNLGQGPELLIRYENEEAVDDSQLPKDRFSAERLKGVDSTLKIQPAELGDSAVYLCASSSIPLAGANVLTFGAGSRLTVL.

V and J are TRBV14 and TRBJ2-2; either TRBD1 or TRBD2 may fit D (5 bases each). Trimming pared 0 bases from V and 0 bases from J, leaving 5 bases between. The CDR3 runs 15 residues. In germline, CDR1 is SGHDN, CDR2 FVKESK. For the CDR3, the DNA is TGTGCCAGCAGCCAAGAGGGGGCGAACACCGGGGAGCTGTTTTTT. It encodes CASSQEGANTGELFF.

The chain employs TRBV10-2 and TRBJ1-1; TRBD1 aligns across 7 bases. The CDR3 is made up of 15 amino acids. CDR1 and CDR2 from the germline V gene are WSHSY and SAAADI. V shed 5 bases and J 2 bases; nucleotides not matched to a gene: 8. In DNA, the CDR3 is TGCGCCAGCAGTTCGGGACAGTACGGAAACACTGAAGCTTTCTTT. The encoded protein is CASSSGQYGNTEAFF.

The V call is TRBV6-8, the J call TRBJ2-5; 8 positions agree with TRBD1. V lost 5 bases to trimming and J lost 5 bases; unmatched junction nucleotides: 7. Germline values: CDR1 MNHGY, CDR2 SAAAGT. This CDR3 contains 14 residues. The CDR3 bases are TGTGCCAGCAGTATTGCCCGGACAGGGGAGACCCAGTACTTC. It translates to CASSIARTGETQYF.

This clone was seen repeatedly, ten times or more. The chain is built from TRBV11-3 and TRBJ2-7, with D uncertain. Trimming removed 5 bases at V and 2 bases at J, with 13 bases between. Germline V gene sequence: CDR1 SGHNT, CDR2 YENEEA. This CDR3 is 14 amino acids long. The CDR3 here is CASSQKTGAYEQYF. In DNA form, the CDR3 reads TGTGCCAGCAGCCAAAAGACGGGCGCCTACGAGCAGTACTTC.

V usage is TRBV5-1 and J usage is TRBJ1-5; 7 nucleotides match TRBD1. With V trimmed by 4 bases and J by 1 base, 2 bases remained unmatched. The CDR3 runs to 14 residues. The germline gives CDR1 SGHRS, CDR2 YFSETQ. The CDR3: CASSTGESNQPQHF. In nucleotides, the CDR3 is TGCGCCAGCAGCACAGGGGAAAGCAATCAGCCCCAGCATTTT. Filled out from reference TRBV5-1 and TRBJ1-5, the complete variable domain reads KAGVTQTPRYLIKTRGQQVTLSCSPISGHRSVSWYQQTPGQGLQFLFEYFSETQRNKGNFPGRFSGRQFSNSRSEMNVSTLELGDSALYLCASSTGESNQPQHFGDGTRLSIL.

This chain joins TRBV9 and TRBJ1-5; 7 nucleotides agree with TRBD1. From germline, CDR1 is SGDLS and CDR2 YYNGEE. After removal of 5 bases from V and 6 bases from J, the junction contained 8 bases not matched to a gene. The CDR3 runs to 14 residues. The CDR3 here is CASRAGSGGQPQHF. The CDR3 DNA follows: TGTGCCAGCAGAGCCGGTTCAGGGGGTCAGCCCCAGCATTTT.

The V and J genes are TRBV19 and TRBJ1-5; the D is unclear. The germline CDR1 and CDR2 sequences are LNHDA and SQIVND (reference sequence). Between the trimmed V and J ends, which lost 3 bases and 1 base, there was a span of 7 bases. The CDR3 covers 14 residues. The CDR3 sequence is CASSIFGSNQPQHF. The CDR3 nucleotides read TGTGCCAGTAGTATTTTTGGCAGCAATCAGCCCCAGCATTTT.